The rows below give T cell receptor beta chains drawn from one sample of a study of cytomegalovirus exposure and HLA in healthy donors. Here immunoSEQ multiplex PCR was the method, and the copy in TCRdb shows in-frame clones only, minus some. Found here are about 43,000 clones, 60% to 70% of them singletons; the top ten hold around 11%. Sequencing was done on a sample of PBMCs. These receptors all come from a man between 60 and 70 years old in good health and CMV-seropositive. Both conserved end residues are part of each CDR3. Fields, in order: J gene, D gene, clone size, V gene, CDR3 protein, CDR3 DNA. D genes are given only for firm matches. Size values are once, few and many counts, or a class for expanded clones, and some rows have none.

>TRBJ1-2|-|-|TRBV29-1
CSVRGLAYGYTF
TGCAGCGTCCGCGGATTAGCCTATGGCTACACCTTC
>TRBJ2-5|-|few|TRBV7-9
CASSLGTEETQYF
TGTGCCAGCAGCTTAGGGACAGAAGAGACCCAGTACTTC
>TRBJ2-1|TRBD2|few|TRBV7-3
CASSSTTSGFNEQFF
TGTGCCAGCAGCTCAACCACTAGCGGGTTCAATGAGCAGTTCTTC
>TRBJ2-2|TRBD2|-|TRBV7-9
CASSPSLAGLNTGELFF
TGTGCCAGCAGCCCAAGCCTAGCGGGATTAAACACCGGGGAGCTGTTTTTT
>TRBJ2-3|-|-|TRBV11-3
CASSLSGFGDTQYF
TGTGCCAGCAGCTTATCCGGTTTCGGAGATACGCAGTATTTT
>TRBJ2-2|TRBD2|-|TRBV5-4
CASTPGLAGGTGELFF
TGTGCCAGCACCCCTGGGCTAGCGGGAGGCACCGGGGAGCTGTTTTTT
>TRBJ2-7|-|few|TRBV7-9
CASSSREVYNEQYF
TGTGCCAGCAGCTCCCGGGAAGTTTACAACGAGCAGTACTTC
>TRBJ2-1|TRBD1|-|TRBV29-1
CSGRQGVSYNEQFF
TGCAGCGGTCGACAGGGGGTCTCGTACAATGAGCAGTTCTTC
>TRBJ2-6|TRBD1|-|TRBV7-9
CASSYGTGNSGANVLTF
TGTGCCAGCAGCTACGGGACAGGGAACTCTGGGGCCAACGTCCTGACTTTC
>TRBJ2-7|TRBD1|-|TRBV6-5
CASSSHRGRTYEQYF
TGTGCCAGCAGTAGTCACAGGGGTAGAACCTACGAGCAGTACTTC
>TRBJ2-5|-|once|TRBV7-2
CASSLIRGAFQETQYF
TGTGCCAGCAGCTTAATCCGGGGGGCCTTCCAAGAGACCCAGTACTTC
>TRBJ2-2|-|-|TRBV6-5
CASRTVYGELFF
TGTGCCAGCAGAACGGTGTACGGGGAGCTGTTTTTT
>TRBJ2-7|-|-|TRBV27
CASSSSGLSEQYF
TGTGCCAGCAGTTCCTCCGGGTTAAGCGAGCAGTACTTC
>TRBJ2-7|TRBD2|-|TRBV7-3
CASSVAGGPYEQYF
TGTGCCAGCAGCGTAGCGGGAGGGCCGTACGAGCAGTACTTC
>TRBJ2-7|TRBD2|-|TRBV28
CASTPVAGVTYEQYF
TGTGCCAGCACGCCGGTAGCGGGAGTAACCTACGAGCAGTACTTC
>TRBJ2-3|TRBD2|-|TRBV2
CASRRGSGTDTQYF
TGTGCCAGCAGGCGCGGGAGCGGCACAGATACGCAGTATTTT
>TRBJ2-1|-|-|TRBV7-2
CASSPRASVYNEQFF
TGTGCCAGCAGCCCTCGGGCTAGCGTATACAATGAGCAGTTCTTC
>TRBJ2-7|-|-|TRBV6-5
CASSYAAGSYYEQYF
TGTGCCAGCAGTTACGCCGCGGGGAGTTACTACGAGCAGTACTTC
>TRBJ2-3|TRBD2|-|TRBV13
CASSFLLAGDIMGTDTQYF
TGTGCCAGCAGCTTTCTGCTAGCGGGAGATATAATGGGCACAGATACGCAGTATTTT
>TRBJ2-7|TRBD2|-|TRBV29-1
CSIGLAGSYEQYF
TGCAGCATTGGACTAGCGGGTTCCTACGAGCAGTACTTC
>TRBJ1-1|TRBD1|-|TRBV4-1
CASSPGARTGTTEAFF
TGCGCCAGCAGCCCAGGGGCAAGGACAGGGACCACTGAAGCTTTCTTT
>TRBJ2-2|TRBD2|few|TRBV5-1
CASSTHLTSQDTGELFF
TGCGCCAGCAGCACCCACTTGACTAGCCAAGACACCGGGGAGCTGTTTTTT
>TRBJ2-1|TRBD1|-|TRBV10-3
CATKWGTGYNEQFF
TGTGCCACGAAGTGGGGGACAGGCTACAATGAGCAGTTCTTC
>TRBJ1-3|-|-|TRBV5-1
CASSSPGSSSGNTIYF
TGCGCCAGCAGCTCCCCGGGGTCGAGCTCTGGAAACACCATATATTTT
>TRBJ1-1|-|few|TRBV5-6
CASSLRWVTRAENTEAFF
TGTGCCAGCAGCTTGCGCTGGGTTACGAGGGCAGAGAACACTGAAGCTTTCTTT
>TRBJ2-7|TRBD2|-|TRBV6-5
CASTRGGETYEQYF
TGTGCCAGCACCCGGGGAGGGGAGACCTACGAGCAGTACTTC
>TRBJ2-7|-|-|TRBV6-6
CASSPRREQYF
TGTGCCAGCAGTCCCCGTCGCGAGCAGTACTTC
>TRBJ2-1|TRBD2|-|TRBV10-3
CAITGTSGRGEQFF
TGTGCCATCACCGGGACTAGCGGGAGAGGGGAGCAGTTCTTC
>TRBJ2-1|-|-|TRBV21-1
CARGRDRGNGFF
TGTGCCAGGGGACGAGACAGGGGGAATGGATTCTTC
>TRBJ2-7|TRBD1|-|TRBV6-6
CASSYGWRQGKEQYF
TGTGCCAGCAGTTATGGCTGGAGACAGGGGAAAGAGCAGTACTTC
>TRBJ1-2|-|-|TRBV5-1
CASSEGASYGYTF
TGCGCCAGCAGCGAAGGGGCGAGCTATGGCTACACCTTC
>TRBJ2-7|-|-|TRBV19
CASSTGTPYEQYF
TGTGCCAGTAGCACAGGGACCCCCTACGAGCAGTACTTC
>TRBJ2-5|TRBD1|-|TRBV14
CASSRQGVGQETQYF
TGTGCCAGCAGCCGACAGGGGGTGGGACAAGAGACCCAGTACTTC
>TRBJ2-1|-|-|TRBV7-9
CASSLERGRTTYNEQFF
TGTGCCAGCAGCTTAGAAAGGGGGCGGACTACCTACAATGAGCAGTTCTTC